This T cell receptor (beta chain) appears in the sequencing data of a study of Graves' ophthalmopathy and Graves' hyperthyroidism. This CDR3 region has 14 residues. V shed 6 bases, J shed 2 bases, and the junction held 5 bases outside the gene matches. Germline V lookup: CDR1 SQVTM, CDR2 ANQGSEA. Amplifying from RNA transcripts, the study obtained TCR beta CDR3 regions. First-round RT-PCR used HTBI primers; second-round multiplex PCR followed. TCRdb reprocessed the multiplex PCR reads with MiXCR, giving one entry per CDR3 protein. Of under 350,000 distinct CDR3 sequences listed, about 17% were seen once; the top ten hold 9% to 15%. This clonotype was counted at least ten times.

This sequence originates from an adult man with Graves' ophthalmopathy. This chain uses TRBV29-1 with TRBJ2-2; TRBD1 agrees at 8 bases. Sequenced input: peripheral blood. CDR3 region: CSVHGTGNTGELFF. The CDR3 DNA sequence: TGCAGCGTCCACGGGACAGGAAACACCGGGGAGCTGTTTTTT.